Listed below are T cell receptor beta chains from one sample, sequenced in a study of a mutant IDH1 vaccine in newly diagnosed glioma. These receptors lack a known antigen. This table comes from immunoSEQ multiplex PCR, and its TCRdb copy is limited to in-frame clones, with some not included. The sample lists 35,000 to 40,000 clones, 81% occurring once. Sequencing used PBMCs, obtained from a glioma patient whose treatment included an IDH1 peptide vaccine. These receptors originate from a man in his forties with glioma. Each CDR3 is given with its conserved first and last residue. A D gene is named only where the DNA matches it firmly. A row's size may be missing; if present it is once, few, many or a size class.

TRBJ2-7,few,.,TRBV7-2,TGTGCCAGCCGGACACCGGATGAATACGAGCAGTACTTC,CASRTPDEYEQYF
TRBJ1-2,.,.,TRBV6-5,TGTGCCAGCAGTTACGTAGAGGAGAGAGCAGGGTATGGCTACACCTTC,CASSYVEERAGYGYTF
TRBJ1-1,.,.,TRBV19,TGTGCCAGTTCTGGGTCAACATACACTGAAGCTTTCTTT,CASSGSTYTEAFF
TRBJ1-2,.,TRBD1,TRBV11-2,TGTGCCAGCAGCCTCAATGGGGTCAGACAGGGACCTGGCTACACCTTC,CASSLNGVRQGPGYTF
TRBJ2-7,.,.,TRBV28,TGTGCCAGCAGTACTAGGCCTAGCGACTACGAGCAGTACTTC,CASSTRPSDYEQYF
TRBJ2-7,.,.,TRBV30,TGTGCCCGCTCCGGGCAGAGCTCCTACGAGCAGTACTTC,CARSGQSSYEQYF
TRBJ2-5,once,.,TRBV11-2,TGTGCCAGCAGCTTAATGCCAGGATCAGAGACCCAGTACTTC,CASSLMPGSETQYF
TRBJ1-5,.,.,TRBV28,TGTGCCAGCAGCCTACCCACAAGTTATCAGCCCCAGCATTTT,CASSLPTSYQPQHF
TRBJ1-2,.,.,TRBV28,TGTGCCAGCAGTCCCCAGAGGGGCTACACCTTC,CASSPQRGYTF
TRBJ2-1,.,TRBD2,TRBV5-1,TGCGCCAGCAGCTTGGGGTCGCAAGCGGGGGGGCCGAGCTCCTACAATGAGCAGTTCTTC,CASSLGSQAGGPSSYNEQFF
TRBJ1-1,few,.,TRBV5-1,TGCGCCAGCAGCCCAGGGGTGATGAACACTGAAGCTTTCTTT,CASSPGVMNTEAFF
TRBJ2-4,.,TRBD1,TRBV6-1,TGTGCCAGCAGTGCCAGGGGGCCGGACATTCAGTACTTC,CASSARGPDIQYF
TRBJ2-2,.,.,TRBV7-6,TGTGCCAGCAGCTTAGAGAGGGTACACGGGGAGCTGTTTTTT,CASSLERVHGELFF
TRBJ1-5,few,.,TRBV5-1,TGCGCCAGCAGCCCCGGACACACCAATCAGCCCCAGCATTTT,CASSPGHTNQPQHF
TRBJ2-1,.,.,TRBV19,TGTGCCAGTAGTATCACAGGCACTAGCCTTGTAGGCGATGAGCAGTTCTTC,CASSITGTSLVGDEQFF
TRBJ1-1,.,.,TRBV7-6,TGTGCCAGCAGCTTAGGTGCAAGCCTGGGGGGAACTGAAGCTTTCTTT,CASSLGASLGGTEAFF
TRBJ2-2,.,.,TRBV7-2,TGTGCCAGCAGTCCCAATCTGGTTGGAGGCACCGGGGAGCTGTTTTTT,CASSPNLVGGTGELFF
TRBJ1-1,.,.,TRBV7-7,TGTGCTAGCAGCTTATCTCCCGACAGGCAAGGGGCTTTCTTT,CASSLSPDRQGAFF
TRBJ1-2,once,.,TRBV10-2,TGCGCCAGCAGTGAGTCGAACAGGGTGTATGGCTACACCTTC,CASSESNRVYGYTF
TRBJ2-1,.,.,TRBV5-1,TGCGCCAGCAGCTTATACAGGAGCTCCTACAATGAGCAGTTCTTC,CASSLYRSSYNEQFF
TRBJ2-5,.,.,TRBV7-6,TGTGCCAGCAGCTTACGCGGAATAGAGACCCAGTACTTC,CASSLRGIETQYF
TRBJ2-5,.,TRBD2,TRBV5-1,TGCGCCAGCAGCTTGTCAGTAATAGCGGGCGCACAAGAGACCCAGTACTTC,CASSLSVIAGAQETQYF
TRBJ2-3,.,.,TRBV5-4,TGTGCCAGCAGACAGGGATCGGATACGCAGTATTTT,CASRQGSDTQYF
TRBJ2-2,.,.,TRBV7-8,TGTGCCAGCAGCTTACGGAACACCGGGGAGCTGTTTTTT,CASSLRNTGELFF
TRBJ2-3,.,TRBD2,TRBV7-8,TGTGCCAGCAGCCCCAGCGGGGGGGGGACAGATACGCAGTATTTT,CASSPSGGGTDTQYF
TRBJ2-1,few,.,TRBV15,TGTGCCACCAGCAGAGAGTACAATGAGCAGTTCTTC,CATSREYNEQFF
TRBJ2-2,few,.,TRBV19,TGTGCCAGTAGTATAAAGGGATCGAACACCGGGGAGCTGTTTTTT,CASSIKGSNTGELFF
TRBJ2-5,.,TRBD1,TRBV5-1,TGCGCCAGCAGCATACAGGGGGCAAACCAAGAGACCCAGTACTTC,CASSIQGANQETQYF
TRBJ2-1,.,.,TRBV29-1,TGCAGCGTTGTTAGGGGGGCGAGGAATGAGCAGTTCTTC,CSVVRGARNEQFF
TRBJ2-5,.,TRBD1,TRBV4-3,TGCGCCAGCAGCCAAGATTTTGGGGCGGGACAGGGGTGGAGTGGAGAGACCCAGTACTTC,CASSQDFGAGQGWSGETQYF
TRBJ1-2,.,TRBD1,TRBV5-8,TGTGCCAGCAGCAAACAGGGGGCCTATTATGGCTACACCTTC,CASSKQGAYYGYTF
TRBJ1-2,few,TRBD1,TRBV27,TGTGCCAGCAGTTTATCGCCGATAGGGGGCTTCCATGGCTACACCTTC,CASSLSPIGGFHGYTF
TRBJ1-4,.,.,TRBV7-3,TGTGCCAGCAGCCCTTGTGACAGGCTAATTAAGGAAAAACTGTTTTTT,CASSPCDRLIKEKLFF
TRBJ1-5,few,.,TRBV7-2,TGTGCCAGCAGCTTATTGGTGGCAGTCAATCAGCCCCAGCATTTT,CASSLLVAVNQPQHF
TRBJ1-1,.,.,TRBV18,TGTGCCAGCTCACCAGTACAGGGCGCTGAAGCTTTCTTT,CASSPVQGAEAFF
TRBJ1-2,.,.,TRBV5-1,TGCGCCAGCAGCTTGGGCCAAGTGGCCTATGGCTACACCTTC,CASSLGQVAYGYTF
TRBJ1-1,few,TRBD1,TRBV19,TGTGCCAGTAGTACTACAGGGGCGATGAACACTGAAGCTTTCTTT,CASSTTGAMNTEAFF
TRBJ2-7,.,.,TRBV28,TGTGCCAGCAGTTTTGGACGGAGATACTACGAGCAGTACTTC,CASSFGRRYYEQYF
TRBJ2-3,.,.,TRBV5-1,TGCGCCAGCAGCTTGGTGTCAGGGGGGTCCACAGATACGCAGTATTTT,CASSLVSGGSTDTQYF
TRBJ2-7,few,.,TRBV5-4,TGTGCCAGCAGCTTGGAAGGGCGTCGCGAGCAGTACTTC,CASSLEGRREQYF
TRBJ2-1,.,.,TRBV30,TGTGCCTGGAGTGTACTATTGGATGAGCAGTTCTTC,CAWSVLLDEQFF
TRBJ1-5,.,TRBD1,TRBV4-3,TGCGCCAGCAGCCAAGATCCGGGACAGAGCAATCAGCCCCAGCATTTT,CASSQDPGQSNQPQHF
TRBJ1-2,.,TRBD1,TRBV6-6,TGTGCCAGCATCCGGACAGGGGGGGTCTATGGCTACACCTTC,CASIRTGGVYGYTF
TRBJ1-1,.,.,TRBV5-1,TGCGCCAGCAGCTTGCGACAGGTGAACACTGAAGCTTTCTTT,CASSLRQVNTEAFF
TRBJ1-2,.,.,TRBV11-2,TGTGCCAGCAGCTATCAGGGGACCGGCGGCTACACCTTC,CASSYQGTGGYTF
TRBJ2-5,.,TRBD2,TRBV13,TGTGCCAGCAGCCTTCGGGGGGAAGAGACCCAGTACTTC,CASSLRGEETQYF
TRBJ2-1,.,.,TRBV6-1,TGTGCCAGCAAGCCTGGGCTGCAAAATGAGCAGTTCTTC,CASKPGLQNEQFF
TRBJ1-3,.,.,TRBV5-5,TGTGCCAGCAGCTTGGCCGGAAACACCATATATTTT,CASSLAGNTIYF
TRBJ2-1,.,.,TRBV7-2,TGTGCCAGCAGTCCTACAACAAATGAGCAGTTCTTC,CASSPTTNEQFF
TRBJ2-7,.,.,TRBV30,TGTGCCTGGATAGGTGACAGTCTCTACGAGCAGTACTTC,CAWIGDSLYEQYF
TRBJ1-2,once,.,TRBV5-1,TGCGCCAGCAGCCCCACAACACCTACAGGGATTGAGGGCTACACCTTC,CASSPTTPTGIEGYTF
TRBJ1-4,.,TRBD1,TRBV9,TGTGCCAGCAGGCCCAAGACAGGGGGCCAGGAAAAACTGTTTTTT,CASRPKTGGQEKLFF
TRBJ1-6,.,.,TRBV5-4,TGTGCCAGCAGCATACCGGGCTCCTATAATTCACCCCTCCACTTT,CASSIPGSYNSPLHF